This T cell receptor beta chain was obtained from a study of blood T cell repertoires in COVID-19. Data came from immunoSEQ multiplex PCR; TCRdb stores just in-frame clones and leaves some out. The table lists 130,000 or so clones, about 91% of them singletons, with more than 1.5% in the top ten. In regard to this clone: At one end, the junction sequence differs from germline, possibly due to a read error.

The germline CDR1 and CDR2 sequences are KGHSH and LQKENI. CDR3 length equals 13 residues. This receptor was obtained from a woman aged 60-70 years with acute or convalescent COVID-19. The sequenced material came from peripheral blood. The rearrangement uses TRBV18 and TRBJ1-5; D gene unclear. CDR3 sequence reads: CASSPLSDQPQHF. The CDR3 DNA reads TGTGCCAGCTCACCACTTAGCGATCAGCCCCAGCATTTT.